This T cell receptor (beta chain) was recovered during a study of shared clonotypes between healthy human individuals. This CDR3 contains 14 residues. Trimming took off 4 bases at V and 5 bases at J, with 14 bases between the two ends. Germline assignment: CDR1 MNHEY and CDR2 SVGAGI. The method was immunoSEQ multiplex PCR; TCRdb's version includes in-frame clones alone and lacks a portion of them. The repertoire has over 1.5 million clones, 98% of them found once; the top ten carry around 0.45%. The chain combines TRBV6-5 with TRBJ1-2; D is unclear. This sequence originates from a young man in good health. Sample: naive CD4+ T cells sorted from blood. The sample's subset: CD45RA+ positively selected. This CDR3 reads CASSSPNGGYGYTF. DNA of the CDR3: TGTGCCAGCAGTTCCCCGAACGGAGGATATGGCTACACCTTC.